This TCR beta chain originates from a study of shared clonotypes between healthy human individuals. Some clones are missing from TCRdb's copy, which holds only in-frame ones; the method was immunoSEQ multiplex PCR. The sample holds about 110,000 clones; over 65% are singletons and the top ten take around 25%. Germline V gene lookup returns CDR1 SGHTA and CDR2 FQGNSA. V dropped 5 bases and J dropped 2 bases, with 8 bases sitting between them. The CDR3 sequence is 13 residues long. The chain joins TRBV7-2 to TRBJ2-3; D call uncertain. This clonotype was obtained from a woman in her thirties in good health. The sequencing sample was made of memory CD8+ T cells sorted from blood. The sample's subset: CD45RO+ cells pooled with CCR7-negative TemRA cells. The CDR3 DNA is TGTGCCAGCAGCCCCGGGCACACAGATACGCAGTATTTT. Amino acids: CASSPGHTDTQYF.